The 17 T cell receptor beta chains reported below all come from one sample, sequenced in a study of tumor and adjacent non-tumor tissue in lung cancer. A modified ARM-PCR protocol with three rounds of nested PCR amplified TCRbeta. TCRdb reprocessed the multiplex PCR reads via MiXCR and lists one record per CDR3 protein. The sample yields more than 75,000 distinct CDR3 sequences, around three quarters seen once. No cell sorting was done before RNA was extracted from the tissue. The normal lung tissue was taken more than 3 cm from the tumor edge. Material for sequencing was distant non-tumor lung tissue. Receptor source: a man aged 55 to 70 with small cell lung cancer.

As to this clonotype: Given a much more abundant clone one base away, this may be a read error. The chain couples TRBV13 to TRBJ2-7, with D unresolved. The germline CDR1 and CDR2 sequences are PRHDT and FYEKMQ (reference sequence). The CDR3 is 14 residues long. CDR3 in amino acids: CASSLGLQRIERYV. CDR3 sequence (DNA): TGTGCCAGCAGCTTAGGCCTGCAAAGGATTGAGCGGTACGTC.

A note on this clonotype: This clone may be a read error of a much larger clone one base away. J is TRBJ2-1 and V is TRBV20-1; 9 bases map to TRBD2. The CDR3 covers 16 residues. Germline lookup yields CDR1 DFQATT and CDR2 SNEGSKA (reference sequence). Written as DNA, the CDR3 is TGCAGTGCTAGGATATTGGTAGCGGGAGCCTACAATGAGAAGTTCTTC. Its protein product is CSARILVAGAYNEKFF.

As to this clonotype: One end of the junction does not line up with germline, which may come from a read error. The chain joins TRBV20-1 to TRBJ2-5; either TRBD1 or TRBD2 may supply D (6 bases each). The CDR3 is 14 residues long. The V gene's germline CDR1 is DFQATT and CDR2 SNEGSKA (reference sequence). The CDR3 DNA sequence: TGCAGTGCTAGACCTGCGGGACAACCAGAGACCCATTACTTC. Translating it yields CSARPAGQPETHYF.

Turning to this clonotype: An end of the junction differs from the germline gene, which may be a read error. The V and J genes are TRBV29-1 and TRBJ2-3; the D gene is possibly TRBD1 (6 bases). Germline assignment: CDR1 SQVTM and CDR2 ANQGSEA. The CDR3 covers 13 residues. The CDR3 sequence: CSVEAWTADTQHF. DNA for the CDR3: TGCAGCGTTGAAGCCTGGACAGCAGATACGCAGCACTTT.

This clonotype was seen once. The rearrangement joins TRBV11-2 to TRBJ2-7; perhaps TRBD2 as D (6 bases). Deletions cut 1 base from V and 12 bases from J, with 22 bases between. CDR3 length: 15 residues. Germline V gene sequence: CDR1 SGHAT, CDR2 FQNNGV. The CDR3 DNA follows: TGTGCCAGCAGCTTAGCTTCTAGCGACTCCCACGATCTGTACTTC. Translation gives CASSLASSDSHDLYF. Variable domain in full (rest from reference TRBV11-2 and TRBJ2-7): EAGVAQSPRYKIIEKRQSVAFWCNPISGHATLYWYQQILGQGPKLLIQFQNNGVVDDSQLPKDRFSAERLKGVDSTLKIQPAKLEDSAVYLCASSLASSDSHDLYFGPGTRLTVT.

A note on this clonotype: The germline gene is not matched at one end of the junction; a read error may be the cause. The V and J genes are TRBV12-3 or TRBV12-4 and TRBJ1-2, with D possibly being TRBD1 (5 bases). This CDR3 has 12 amino acids. The CDR3 region is CANTRGQGGYSF. CDR3 DNA sequence: TGTGCCAACACCCGCGGTCAGGGTGGCTACTCCTTC.

Regarding this clonotype: No conserved phenylalanine or tryptophan is present at the end of the CDR3, so a read error is the likely explanation. This chain connects TRBV6-2 or TRBV6-3 to TRBJ2-1; TRBD1 matches at 8 bases. CDR3 length equals 15 residues. The germline V gene encodes CDR1 MNHEY and CDR2 SVGEGT. Written as DNA, the CDR3 is TGTGCCAGCAATTACCTGCAGGGGGCAGGTAATGAGCAGTTCATC. It is translated as CASNYLQGAGNEQFI.

The J gene is TRBJ2-1, the V gene TRBV11-1, with D hard to call. CDR3 size: 15 residues. Germline CDR1 reads SGHAT; CDR2 reads FQDESV (reference sequence). The chain's CDR3 is CAGGLERTTYNEQFF. CDR3 nucleotide sequence: TGTGCTGGCGGCTTAGAGAGGACGACCTACAATGAGCAGTTCTTC.

As to this clonotype: The CDR3 carries no conserved terminal phenylalanine or tryptophan, so it likely arises from a read error. The chain employs TRBV5-1 and TRBJ2-5, with unresolved D. Germline CDR1 is SGHRS and CDR2 is YFSETQ. Trimming removed 4 bases at V and 2 bases at J, with 12 bases between. The CDR3 loop spans 14 amino acids. CDR3 sequence (DNA): TGCGCCAGCAGCCTTCTGATGGGACAAGAGACCCAGTACTTG. This encodes CASSLLMGQETQYL.

With regard to this clonotype: Without the conserved terminal phenylalanine or tryptophan, this CDR3 likely stems from a read error. CDR3 sequence: CAWSPSYIEQFS. The DNA of the CDR3 is TGTGCCTGGTCTCCAAGTTACATTGAGCAGTTCTCC. The chain has TRBV30 and TRBJ2-1; D gene ambiguous. From germline, CDR1 is GTSNPN and CDR2 SVGIG (reference sequence). The CDR3 consists of 12 residues.

Worth noting for this clonotype: The junction differs from germline at one of its ends, possibly a read error. The chain carries TRBV20-1 and TRBJ2-5, with D perhaps matching TRBD2 (6 bases). Per germline, CDR1 DFQATT and CDR2 SNEGSKA (reference sequence). This CDR3 has 13 amino acids. The CDR3, as DNA: TGTAGTGCTTGGGAGAGGGAGGCAAAGACCCAGTACTTC. As protein: CSAWEREAKTQYF.

This clonotype was found once. Sequence at one end of the junction differs from germline and may be a read error. For the CDR3, the DNA is TGTGCCAGCAGTTTAGCGCGGGAGGCCGGGGAGCTGCTTTTT. It specifies CASSLAREAGELLF. J is TRBJ2-2 and V is TRBV11-2; 8 bases line up with TRBD2. This CDR3 contains 14 residues. Germline CDR1 reads SGHAT; CDR2 reads FQNNGV.

As for this clonotype: Its ends do not fully match the called genes, so a read error is possible. Here the CDR3 DNA reads TGTGTCAGCAGTTCCTTGGGACAGGGGGATGGAAACACCATATATTTT. This translates into CVSSSLGQGDGNTIYF. This chain joins TRBV28 and TRBJ1-3; the match to TRBD1 covers 11 bases. The CDR3 has 16 residues. Per the germline V gene, CDR1 is MDHEN and CDR2 is SYDVKM.

Points on this clonotype: At one end the junction does not follow the germline gene, possibly because of a read error. V usage is TRBV6-5 and J usage is TRBJ2-6; TRBD1 matches at 8 bases. The CDR3 runs 17 residues. CDR1 and CDR2 (germline): MNHEY, SVGAGI. In DNA form, the CDR3 reads TGTACCAGCAATCTGGACAGGGACCACTCTGGGGCCAACGTCCTGACTTTC. Its protein product is CTSNLDRDHSGANVLTF.

This clonotype was counted at least ten times. The J gene is TRBJ2-1, the V gene TRBV5-1; 14 bases are a match to TRBD2. J gave up 7 bases and V 4 bases, and 7 bases lay outside the gene matches. Germline CDR1 is SGHRS and CDR2 is YFSETQ. The CDR3 totals 16 residues. The DNA of the CDR3 is TGCGCCAGCAGCCCGGGACTAGCGGGAGCCTCGAATGAGCAGTTCTTC. This codes for CASSPGLAGASNEQFF.

This clonotype was recorded at least ten times. This chain uses TRBV21-1 with TRBJ2-3; TRBD1 is the table's D call, not checked against the DNA. TRBV21-1 is noted as a pseudogene. This CDR3 region has 14 residues. This CDR3 is CAGHLPGTTDTQYF. CDR3 nucleotide sequence: TGTGCCGGACACTTACCGGGAACCACAGATACGCAGTATTTT.

This clonotype was counted ten times or more. The chain recombines TRBV7-9 with TRBJ1-2; D is undetermined. The germline gives CDR1 SEHNR, CDR2 FQNEAQ (reference sequence). The CDR3 extends over 12 amino acids. With 1 base removed from V and 8 bases from J, the gap between germline ends came to 8 bases. In DNA form, the CDR3 reads TGTGCCAGCAGCTTAGATCAGCAGGGCTACACCTTC. Translation: CASSLDQQGYTF.